This T cell receptor beta chain appears in the sequencing data of a study of cytomegalovirus exposure and HLA in healthy donors. Amplification used 60 Vbeta primers and 13 Jbeta primers. Here immunoSEQ multiplex PCR was the method, and the copy in TCRdb shows in-frame clones only, minus some. This sample has approximately 97,000 clones, with 70% to 80% found just once. This receptor was identified in a male donor in good health and CMV-seropositive. Sequenced sample: PBMCs.

Here the CDR3 reads CASASRLAGSTQYF. The CDR3 nucleotides are TGTGCCAGCGCCTCCAGACTAGCGGGGTCTACCCAGTACTTC. This chain connects TRBV27 to TRBJ2-5, with TRBD2 matching over 11 bases. CDR1 and CDR2 from the germline V gene are MNHEY and SMNVEV (reference sequence). V gave up 8 bases and J gave up 8 bases; unmatched junction bases: 10. The CDR3 covers 14 residues.